This T cell receptor beta chain appears in the sequencing data of a study of T cells after yellow fever vaccination. This clonotype was detected only a few times. The ends lost 2 bases at V and 4 bases at J; junction bases unmatched: 5. CDR1 SGHRS and CDR2 YFSETQ come from the germline V gene. CDR3 size: 15 residues. TCRdb independently ran MiXCR on the 5' RACE reads; one entry per CDR3 protein. This table holds under 700,000 distinct CDR3 sequences, around 17% found once. The source material was PBMCs, sampled about 5 days after the first yellow fever vaccination. The source of this sequence is a man between 18 and 29 years old who received the YFV17D yellow fever vaccine. The chain has TRBV5-1 and TRBJ1-1; 10 bases fit TRBD1. In DNA form, the CDR3 reads TGCGCCAGCAGCTTTCCGGGACAGGGGATCACTGAAGCTTTCTTT. This sequence encodes CASSFPGQGITEAFF.